The sequence of this T cell receptor (beta chain) was determined in a study of cytomegalovirus exposure and HLA in healthy donors. Study summary: Earlier, almost 120 million unique TCR beta sequences were recovered from about 179 million T cells by an analysis. Whole-study findings and limits: Exclusion applied to some V segments, including TRBV6-2 and TRBV6-3, as they were indistinguishable. In a later analysis, HLA-associated TCR beta chains were more clonally expanded than equally common others.

60 Vbeta and 13 Jbeta primers were used in PCR. Some clones are missing from TCRdb's copy, which holds only in-frame ones; the method was immunoSEQ multiplex PCR. The table shows about 240,000 clones, with 81% occurring only once. The CDR3 is 15 residues long. Germline CDR1 and CDR2: LNHDA and SQIVND (reference sequence). V was pared by 7 bases and J by 7 bases, with 17 bases between. On this clone itself: Its specificity is not known.

The sequenced sample was PBMCs. The origin of this receptor is a woman in her fifties or sixties in good health and CMV-seropositive. This chain links TRBV19 with TRBJ1-6, with D perhaps matching TRBD1 (6 bases). The chain's CDR3 is CASKGTPSQNSPLHF. The CDR3 DNA reads TGTGCCAGTAAGGGGACACCGAGCCAGAATTCACCCCTCCACTTT.